The clone carrying this TCR beta chain has more than one count but fewer than ten. Its antigen is unknown. These data originate in a study of regulatory T cells in long-lasting Graves disease. In the study overall: Graves' patients, newly diagnosed, had taken antithyroid drugs under 3 months.

Time point specified: newly diagnosed GD, antithyroid drugs for less than 3 months. There was RNA extracted from PBMCs, and the TCR library was made from it. The germline V gene encodes CDR1 MNHNS and CDR2 SASEGT. The CDR3 has 16 amino acids. The ends lost 6 bases at V and 4 bases at J; junction bases unmatched: 10. Arm-PCR of CDR3 regions with iRepertoire HTBI primers generated TCR beta libraries. One entry per CDR3 protein, called by TCRdb with MiXCR from the multiplex PCR reads. The table shows hundreds of thousands of distinct CDR3 sequences, with over 15% occurring only once. Study-wide results and caveats: Public clonotype sharing was higher in persistent than newly diagnosed patients. What was studied was peripheral blood only, and not thyroid tissue. Compared with new cases, persistent Graves' patients showed reduced TCR diversity.

Sample: peripheral blood mononuclear cells (PBMCs), taken at new diagnosis, from a patient treated with antithyroid drugs. The receptor's source is a female donor with Graves disease. J is TRBJ2-3 and V is TRBV6-1; 10 nucleotides agree with TRBD2. The CDR3 loop reads CASSLTPSGSSDTQYF. CDR3 nucleotide sequence: TGTGCCAGCAGCCTTACCCCTAGCGGGAGTTCAGATACGCAGTATTTT.